This T cell receptor (beta chain) was found in a study of T cells after yellow fever vaccination. TCRdb reprocessed the 5' RACE reads with MiXCR, giving one entry per CDR3 protein. The sample has approximately 330,000 distinct CDR3 sequences, roughly an eighth seen once. CDR1 and CDR2 from the germline V gene are SGHRS and YFSETQ. The CDR3 runs to 16 residues. Trimming removed 4 bases from V and 0 bases from J, with 15 bases in between. This clonotype was sampled from a young man who received the YFV17D yellow fever vaccine. The chain is built from TRBV5-1 and TRBJ2-3, with D unresolved. The input for sequencing was CD4+ T cells sorted from PBMCs, taken 15 days after the yellow fever booster vaccination. The CDR3 loop reads CASSTNRAKSTDTQYF. In DNA, the CDR3 is TGCGCCAGCAGCACAAATAGGGCGAAAAGCACAGATACGCAGTATTTT. The full variable domain, in which reference TRBV5-1 and TRBJ2-3 provide the parts outside the CDR3, is KAGVTQTPRYLIKTRGQQVTLSCSPISGHRSVSWYQQTPGQGLQFLFEYFSETQRNKGNFPGRFSGRQFSNSRSEMNVSTLELGDSALYLCASSTNRAKSTDTQYFGPGTRLTVL.